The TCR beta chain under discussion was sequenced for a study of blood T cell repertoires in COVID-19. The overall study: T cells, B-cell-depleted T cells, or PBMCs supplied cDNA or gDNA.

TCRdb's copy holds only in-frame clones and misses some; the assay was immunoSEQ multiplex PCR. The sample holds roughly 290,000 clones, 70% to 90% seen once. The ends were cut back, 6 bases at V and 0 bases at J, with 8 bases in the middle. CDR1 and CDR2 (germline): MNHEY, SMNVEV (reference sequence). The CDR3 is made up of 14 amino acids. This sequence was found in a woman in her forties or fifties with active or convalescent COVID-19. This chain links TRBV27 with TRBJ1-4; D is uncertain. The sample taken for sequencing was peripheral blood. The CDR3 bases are TGTGCCAGCAGCGGGGTTGCAACTAATGAAAAACTGTTTTTT. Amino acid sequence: CASSGVATNEKLFF. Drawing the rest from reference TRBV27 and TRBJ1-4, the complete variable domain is EAQVTQNPRYLITVTGKKLTVTCSQNMNHEYMSWYRQDPGLGLRQIYYSMNVEVTDKGDVPEGYKVSRKEKRNFPLILESPSPNQTSLYFCASSGVATNEKLFFGSGTQLSVL.